Listed here are 31 T cell receptor beta chains from one sample, sequenced in a study of post-analysis software for immune sequencing data. Regarding the study as a whole: Patients showed TRBV5-6, TRBV5-1 and TRBV20-1 among roughly 5 TRBV segments more frequent than in controls.

Tagging with unique molecular identifiers was a feature of the TCR beta cDNA libraries. TCRdb passed the PCR reads through MiXCR, listing each CDR3 protein once. This repertoire shows hundreds of thousands of distinct CDR3 sequences, over 35% found once; its top ten account for about 12%. Their antigens are not known. Source material: blood. These receptors all stem from a girl between 10 and 17 years old with multiple sclerosis.

For this clonotype: This may be a read error: a much more frequent sequence differs by one nucleotide. This chain links TRBV20-1 with TRBJ2-7; perhaps TRBD1 as D (5 bases). CDR1 and CDR2 from the germline V gene are DFQATT and SNEGSKA (reference sequence). The length of the CDR3 is 13 residues. CDR3: CSARDQGWYGQYF. CDR3 in DNA: TGCAGTGCTAGGGACCAGGGTTGGTACGGGCAGTACTTC.

The chain combines TRBV10-3 with TRBJ2-3; 10 positions match TRBD1. V lost 5 bases to trimming and J lost 4 bases; unmatched junction nucleotides: 12. This CDR3 spans 17 amino acids. CDR1 is ENHRY and CDR2 is SYGVKD in the germline V gene. This chain's CDR3 is CAISSTPGQGPPDTQYF. CDR3 sequence (DNA): TGTGCCATCAGTAGTACTCCGGGACAGGGGCCTCCAGATACGCAGTATTTT.

This chain links TRBV11-2 with TRBJ2-6; D ambiguous. The CDR3 sequence is 15 residues long. V dropped 5 bases and J dropped 0 bases, with 8 bases sitting between them. Germline CDR1 and CDR2: SGHAT and FQNNGV. The CDR3 loop reads CASSPTDSGANVLTF. The CDR3 DNA reads as TGTGCCAGCAGCCCGACCGACTCTGGGGCCAACGTCCTGACTTTC.

This chain joins TRBV27 and TRBJ1-2, with unresolved D. CDR3 length equals 13 residues. Germline CDR1 reads MNHEY; CDR2 reads SMNVEV (reference sequence). Trimming cost V 5 bases and J 2 bases, with 9 bases left between them. In nucleotides, the CDR3 is TGTGCCAGCAGTCGTGAGCCAAACTATGGCTACACCTTC. Protein: CASSREPNYGYTF.

V and J are TRBV14 and TRBJ2-1; 8 nucleotides agree with TRBD1. With V trimmed by 1 base and J by 4 bases, 9 bases remained unmatched. Germline CDR1 SGHDN, CDR2 FVKESK. The CDR3 consists of 17 residues. CDR3 in DNA: TGTGCCAGCAGCCAAGCAACAGGGGGTAATCTTTACAATGAGCAGTTCTTC. As protein: CASSQATGGNLYNEQFF.

The chain is built from TRBV10-3 and TRBJ1-1; D not certain. The CDR3 has 13 residues. V was clipped by 6 bases and J by 1 base, with 9 bases between them. CDR1 is ENHRY, CDR2 SYGVKD, per germline. The CDR3 loop reads CAIRLTENTEAFF. The CDR3 DNA reads TGTGCCATCAGATTAACAGAGAACACTGAAGCTTTCTTT.

The chain has TRBV21-1 and TRBJ2-1; the listed D gene, TRBD1, was not tested against the DNA. TRBV21-1 is assigned pseudogene status. CDR3 length: 13 residues. The CDR3 spells CASSVSRGIEQFF. Written as DNA, the CDR3 is TGTGCCAGCAGCGTCTCAAGGGGGATTGAGCAGTTCTTC.

The chain combines TRBV6-1 with TRBJ2-5; D is unclear. The CDR3 sequence is 10 residues long. V was pared by 1 base and J by 12 bases, with 6 bases between. From germline, CDR1 is MNHNS and CDR2 SASEGT. The DNA of the CDR3 is TGTGCCAGCAGTGAAGGAGTGGAGTACTTC. It is translated as CASSEGVEYF.

This chain connects TRBV7-3 to TRBJ2-7; D call uncertain. Germline lookup yields CDR1 SGHTA and CDR2 FQGTGA. V was cut by 5 bases and J by 2 bases, with 4 bases left in between. This CDR3 spans 11 amino acids. The CDR3 sequence: CASSITYEQYF. CDR3 DNA sequence: TGTGCCAGCAGCATCACCTACGAGCAGTACTTC.

This clonotype was counted between two and nine times. The V call is TRBV29-1, the J call TRBJ1-5; D is unclear. Germline lookup yields CDR1 SQVTM and CDR2 ANQGSEA. Trimming shortened V by 4 bases and J by 2 bases, and 12 bases separated the two germline ends. The CDR3 sequence is 14 residues long. CDR3 sequence reads: CSVGTNRGNQPQHF. Written as DNA, the CDR3 is TGCAGCGTTGGCACCAACCGAGGCAATCAGCCCCAGCATTTT.

For the CDR3, the DNA is TGTGCCAGCAGTCCCCGGGGGGGGACCCGCAATCAGCCCCAGCATTTT. It translates to CASSPRGGTRNQPQHF. This chain joins TRBV28 and TRBJ1-5; D is perhaps TRBD1 (5 bases). The CDR3 runs to 16 residues. With 5 bases removed from V and 2 bases from J, the gap between germline ends came to 16 bases. Germline values: CDR1 MDHEN, CDR2 SYDVKM.

The rearrangement links TRBV2 to TRBJ1-2; a weak D match, TRBD1 (5 bases). The CDR3 spans 14 residues. The V and J ends lost 3 bases and 3 bases respectively, with 11 bases between them. The germline gives CDR1 SNHLY, CDR2 FYNNEI. Here the CDR3 DNA reads TGTGCCAGCAGTGAGGGGGTGACGCACTATGGCTACACCTTC. Residues: CASSEGVTHYGYTF.

This chain links TRBV12-3 or TRBV12-4 with TRBJ1-2; the D is unclear. The CDR3 length is 13 residues. V was pared by 2 bases and J by 1 base, with 5 bases between. CDR3 nucleotide sequence: TGTGCCAGCAGTTTACTGAATAACTATGGCTACACCTTC. Amino acid sequence: CASSLLNNYGYTF.

This clonotype was picked up one time. V gene TRBV27 combines with J gene TRBJ1-1, with TRBD1 matching over 10 bases. The CDR3 consists of 14 residues. Germline V lookup: CDR1 MNHEY, CDR2 SMNVEV (reference sequence). V was pared by 6 bases and J by 5 bases, with 6 bases of the junction left unmatched. CDR3 region: CASRSDRGPTEAFF. CDR3 DNA sequence: TGTGCCAGCAGATCCGACAGGGGGCCTACTGAAGCTTTCTTT.

The rearrangement links TRBV28 to TRBJ1-6; possibly TRBD1 for D (5 bases). Germline V lookup: CDR1 MDHEN, CDR2 SYDVKM. Trimming took 1 base from V and 0 from J, leaving 7 bases between them. The CDR3 runs 16 residues. Here the CDR3 reads CASSLLGGSYNSPLHF. CDR3 DNA sequence: TGTGCCAGCAGTTTATTGGGGGGCTCCTATAATTCACCCCTCCACTTT.

As for this clonotype: Compared with germline, one end of the junction differs, possibly owing to a read error. As DNA, the CDR3 is TGTGCCGGCAGTATTAGCAGTCAGCCCCAGCATTTT. As protein: CAGSISSQPQHF. The chain combines TRBV12-3 or TRBV12-4 with TRBJ1-5; D unclear. The length of the CDR3 is 12 residues.

V and J are TRBV27 and TRBJ2-4; D is perhaps TRBD2 (7 bases). The V gene lost 6 bases and the J gene lost 4 bases, with 22 bases spanning the gap. The CDR3 runs to 17 residues. Germline V gives CDR1 MNHEY, CDR2 SMNVEV (reference sequence). The CDR3 nucleotides are TGTGCCAGCAGGGCAGGGGCGCGGGAGATGACGAAAAACATTCAGTACTTC. Translating it yields CASRAGAREMTKNIQYF.

V and J are TRBV15 and TRBJ1-4, with D perhaps matching TRBD1 (6 bases). V lost 6 bases and J lost 8, with 22 bases in between. The germline CDR1 and CDR2 sequences are LNHNV and YYDKDF (reference sequence). CDR3 size: 16 residues. Written as DNA, the CDR3 is TGTGCCACCAGACCAGAGGCGCAACAGGGCAAAGAAAAACTGTTTTTT. Translated: CATRPEAQQGKEKLFF.

This clonotype was seen a few times. This chain links TRBV29-1 with TRBJ1-2; D gene ambiguous. Germline CDR1 is SQVTM and CDR2 is ANQGSEA. The CDR3 spans 8 residues. Between the trimmed V and J ends, which lost 0 bases and 10 bases, there was a span of 0 bases. This CDR3 is CSVEDYTF. The DNA of the CDR3 is TGCAGCGTTGAAGACTACACCTTC.

The CDR3 region is CSARGVQGNPSPYNEQFF. CDR3 DNA: TGCAGTGCTAGAGGGGTACAGGGGAATCCATCCCCCTACAATGAGCAGTTCTTC. This chain links TRBV20-1 with TRBJ2-1; 7 bases agree with TRBD1. Germline-derived CDR1 and CDR2 are DFQATT and SNEGSKA (reference sequence). The CDR3 is 18 residues long. The J segment lost 2 bases and the V segment lost 1 base, leaving 14 bases of the junction unmatched.

This clonotype was seen ten or more times. The gene calls are TRBV7-9 and TRBJ2-7; D might be TRBD1 or TRBD2, each matching 5 bases. Germline values: CDR1 SEHNR, CDR2 FQNEAQ (reference sequence). The CDR3 loop spans 14 amino acids. V was pared by 3 bases and J by 1 base, with 10 bases between. The CDR3 DNA sequence: TGTGCCAGCAGCTTTCAGGGAGCTTCCTACGAGCAGTACTTC. It encodes CASSFQGASYEQYF.

V and J are TRBV18 and TRBJ2-1; the match to TRBD2 covers 11 bases. The CDR3 runs to 17 residues. J was trimmed by 8 bases and V by 3 bases; bases with no gene match: 12. From germline, CDR1 is KGHSH and CDR2 LQKENI. The CDR3 DNA reads TGTGCCAGCTCACCCGAACTAGCGGGAGAGGGTGTCGATGAGCAGTTCTTC. Translating gives CASSPELAGEGVDEQFF.

The chain combines TRBV7-2 with TRBJ2-6, with TRBD2 matching 7 bases. V lost 2 bases and J lost 0; bases outside the gene matches: 4. This CDR3 contains 17 residues. Germline loops: CDR1 SGHTA, CDR2 FQGNSA. CDR3 residues: CASSLLGGFSGANVLTF. The CDR3 region has the DNA TGTGCCAGCAGCTTACTGGGGGGGTTCTCTGGGGCCAACGTCCTGACTTTC.

The gene calls are TRBV28 and TRBJ2-1; D might be TRBD2 (5 bases). Trimming removed 7 bases from V and 2 bases from J, with 15 bases in between. Germline V gives CDR1 MDHEN, CDR2 SYDVKM. CDR3 size: 15 residues. CDR3: CASTGFGEPYNEQFF. The CDR3 DNA reads TGTGCCAGCACCGGATTTGGGGAGCCCTACAATGAGCAGTTCTTC.

The rearrangement links TRBV29-1 to TRBJ2-4; D not certain. CDR3 length: 12 residues. V dropped 3 bases and J dropped 7 bases, with 10 bases sitting between them. The germline V gene has CDR1 SQVTM and CDR2 ANQGSEA. The CDR3 region has the DNA TGCAGCGTTGAGTCGTCCCCGAACATTCAGTACTTC. It yields the protein CSVESSPNIQYF.

The rearrangement links TRBV5-1 to TRBJ2-5; D not resolved. V was trimmed by 6 bases and J by 0 bases, leaving 15 bases between them. The germline V gene encodes CDR1 SGHRS and CDR2 YFSETQ. This CDR3 comprises 15 residues. The DNA for the CDR3 is TGCGCCAGCACCCCCGGCAGACTGTACCAAGAGACCCAGTACTTC. Its protein is CASTPGRLYQETQYF.

At least ten counts were recorded for this clonotype. This chain connects TRBV20-1 to TRBJ2-3, with D tentatively TRBD2 (6 bases). Germline V gene sequence: CDR1 DFQATT, CDR2 SNEGSKA (reference sequence). Trimming cost V 7 bases and J 0 bases, with 8 bases left between them. The CDR3 contains 12 residues. The CDR3 bases are TGCAGTGTCGGGACTAGCACAGATACGCAGTATTTT. It encodes CSVGTSTDTQYF.

The genes are TRBV18 and TRBJ2-4, with a weak D call TRBD2 (6 bases). Trimming cost V 6 bases and J 5 bases, with 14 bases left between them. The CDR3 covers 14 residues. CDR1 KGHSH and CDR2 LQKENI come from the germline V gene. Here the CDR3 DNA reads TGTGCCAGCTCTCAAGCGGGTAGCCAAAACATTCAGTACTTC. Amino acid sequence: CASSQAGSQNIQYF.

In this sample, this clonotype turned up once. This rearrangement joins TRBV6-1 to TRBJ1-4, with 11 bases aligning to TRBD1. CDR3 length: 18 residues. Germline CDR1 MNHNS, CDR2 SASEGT. V was pared by 5 bases and J by 1 base, with 9 bases of the junction left unmatched. This chain's CDR3 is CASSPPGQGVGTNEKLFF. In nucleotides, the CDR3 is TGTGCCAGCAGTCCCCCGGGACAGGGGGTTGGAACTAATGAAAAACTGTTTTTT.

The chain couples TRBV5-1 to TRBJ1-1; a weak D match, TRBD1 (6 bases). V was trimmed by 1 base and J by 1 base, leaving 14 bases between them. The CDR3 is 16 amino acids. Germline CDR1 SGHRS, CDR2 YFSETQ. The CDR3: CASSLIRDTPNTEAFF. The CDR3 region has the DNA TGCGCCAGCAGCTTGATTCGGGACACACCGAACACTGAAGCTTTCTTT.

This clonotype was picked up a small number of times. The chain couples TRBV7-9 to TRBJ2-5, with a tentative D call TRBD1 (6 bases). Between the trimmed V and J ends, which lost 4 bases and 7 bases, there was a span of 16 bases. The germline V gene has CDR1 SEHNR and CDR2 FQNEAQ (reference sequence). The CDR3 has 14 residues. CDR3 in amino acids: CASSSRDTPGTQYF. CDR3 sequence (DNA): TGTGCCAGCAGCTCGAGGGACACGCCGGGGACCCAGTACTTC.